This TCR beta chain came from a study of T cells in Graves' hyperthyroidism and ophthalmopathy. Study-level findings and limits: With a median lead of 6.5 months before onset, the model predicted ophthalmopathy. By a 13 V-J model, ophthalmopathy was set apart from stable hyperthyroidism.

Comment on this clonotype: Its antigen is not known.

CDR1 SGHDT and CDR2 YYEEEE come from the germline V gene. V was clipped by 9 bases and J by 3 bases, with 17 bases between them. This CDR3 contains 14 residues. RNA transcripts were the template for amplifying TCR beta CDR3 regions. The TCR CDR3 first-round RT-PCR relied on the HTBI primer set. Each CDR3 protein is one row after TCRdb ran MiXCR on the multiplex PCR reads. Of around 290,000 distinct CDR3 sequences listed, 10% to 15% are singletons. Blood was obtained at the first hyperthyroidism diagnosis, which preceded any ophthalmopathy symptoms. Sequences were obtained from blood. The source of this sequence is a woman younger than 45 with Graves' hyperthyroidism that later progressed to Graves' ophthalmopathy. This chain links TRBV5-6 with TRBJ2-3; TRBD1 or TRBD2 may be the D gene (5 bases each). The DNA for the CDR3 is TGTGCCACCCAGTGGGGGATGGGGACAGATACGCAGTATTTT. Translation gives CATQWGMGTDTQYF.